This T cell receptor beta chain came from a study of cytomegalovirus exposure and HLA in healthy donors. Notes on the study in general: Reports indicate that TCR beta sequences accurately predicted the HLA-A and HLA-B alleles of most subjects. Most of the TCR beta V segments (in an earlier analysis) were productive either about 90% or about 30% of the time.

The PCR employed 60 Vbeta primers together with 13 Jbeta primers. Measured with immunoSEQ multiplex PCR; TCRdb has only the in-frame clones, and not every one. The data show 200,000 or so clones, with more than 60% seen just once and roughly a sixth held by the top ten. The length of the CDR3 is 15 residues. V was trimmed by 0 bases and J by 1 base, leaving 8 bases between them. Germline V CDR1 and CDR2: SGDLS, YYNGEE. Notes on this clone: Its antigen is not identified.

Sequenced material: PBMCs. The receptor was isolated from a man aged 35 to 55 in good health and CMV-seronegative. The chain carries TRBV9 and TRBJ1-5, with D perhaps TRBD1 (5 bases). Here the CDR3 DNA reads TGTGCCAGCAGCGTAGCGGGGGGGAGCAATCAGCCCCAGCATTTT. Amino acids: CASSVAGGSNQPQHF. Supplemented by reference TRBV9 and TRBJ1-5, the full variable domain reads DSGVTQTPKHLITATGQRVTLRCSPRSGDLSVYWYQQSLDQGLQFLIQYYNGEERAKGNILERFSAQQFPDLHSELNLSSLELGDSALYFCASSVAGGSNQPQHFGDGTRLSIL.